The subject of this entry is one TCR beta chain. The antigen is undetermined. V was trimmed by 0 bases and J by 0 bases, leaving 15 bases between them. The CDR3 totals 18 residues. Germline CDR1 is SGDLS and CDR2 is YYNGEE. Produced via immunoSEQ multiplex PCR; TCRdb's table is partial and in-frame only. The repertoire holds roughly 67,000 clones, with more than 85% as singletons. The data stem from a study of OX40 agonist ivuxolimab in advanced cancers. Overall study context: Each dose-escalation patient presented with hepatocellular carcinoma, melanoma, renal cell or head and neck cancer. Overall study results and limits: More expanded clones were found, on average, in CD8+ than in CD4+ T cells. Certain nonresponders likewise exhibited a low normalized T-cell clonal expansion.

This material consisted of CD4+ or CD8+ T cells sorted from blood, taken in a trial of the OX40 agonist ivuxolimab. The gene calls are TRBV9 and TRBJ2-2, with D possibly being TRBD1 or TRBD2 (5 bases each). The receptor comes from an adult with an advanced solid tumor such as melanoma, head and neck, liver or kidney cancer. CDR3 loop: CASSVGPGDRANTGELFF. The CDR3 DNA reads TGTGCCAGCAGCGTAGGCCCCGGGGACCGCGCGAACACCGGGGAGCTGTTTTTT.